These 5 T cell receptor beta chains were all obtained from the same sample, sequenced in a study of cytomegalovirus exposure and HLA in healthy donors. 13 Jbeta primers and 60 Vbeta primers were used for the PCR. Libraries were prepared by immunoSEQ multiplex PCR; TCRdb keeps only in-frame clonotypes and omits some of them. The sample includes roughly 150,000 clones, approximately 79% seen only once; the top ten take approximately 7%. Sequenced: PBMCs. These receptors originate from a man between 35 and 55 years old in good health and CMV-seropositive.

This chain links TRBV28 with TRBJ2-5; 7 nucleotides match TRBD1. The DNA end favors TRBJ2-7, so the J call may be wrong. The length of the CDR3 is 12 residues. The germline V gene has CDR1 MDHEN and CDR2 SYDVKM. The CDR3 is CASSEGQSEQYF. The CDR3 region has the DNA TGTGCCAGCAGTGAGGGACAGAGCGAGCAGTACTTC.

This rearrangement joins TRBV28 to TRBJ2-1; D gene uncertain. The V and J ends lost 5 bases and 7 bases respectively, with 12 bases between them. Looked up from germline, CDR1 is MDHEN and CDR2 is SYDVKM. The CDR3 length is 13 residues. CDR3: CASSAASGNEQFF. DNA of the CDR3: TGTGCCAGCAGTGCCGCCTCAGGAAATGAGCAGTTCTTC.

The rearrangement links TRBV5-5 to TRBJ1-1; D remains unclear. The V gene lost 4 bases and the J gene lost 0 bases, with 16 bases spanning the gap. CDR1 is SGHKS and CDR2 is YYEKEE in the germline V gene (reference sequence). The CDR3 loop spans 16 amino acids. This chain's CDR3 is CASSPTPGRLNTEAFF. CDR3 nucleotides: TGTGCCAGCAGCCCAACTCCGGGTAGACTGAACACTGAAGCTTTCTTT.

The V gene is TRBV5-1, the J gene TRBJ1-1, with 7 bases identical to TRBD1. With 2 bases clipped from V and 5 bases from J, the junction kept 9 bases outside the gene matches. CDR1 and CDR2 from the germline V gene are SGHRS and YFSETQ. The CDR3 is 15 residues long. The CDR3 DNA reads TGCGCCAGCAGCTTCTCAGGGGGTACTCGGACTGAAGCTTTCTTT. Translating it yields CASSFSGGTRTEAFF.

The chain is built from TRBV4-1 and TRBJ2-7; 13 bases fit TRBD2. J was trimmed by 5 bases and V by 3 bases; bases with no gene match: 10. In germline, CDR1 is MGHRA, CDR2 YSYEKL. The CDR3 runs to 17 residues. CDR3 in DNA: TGCGCCAGCAGCCACGATAGGACTAGCGGGAGACTCGACGAGCAGTACTTC. It codes for CASSHDRTSGRLDEQYF.